The rows below give T cell receptor beta chains drawn from one sample of a study of PD-L1 blockade in urothelial cancer. Sequencing used immunoSEQ multiplex PCR; TCRdb keeps in-frame clones, though not all of them. In the table there are tens of thousands of clones, around 80% of which are singletons. Sequenced material: PBMCs, taken around atezolizumab (anti-PD-L1) treatment. The receptors originated from a man aged 65-85 years with urothelial cancer. Each CDR3 is given with its conserved first and last residue. A D gene is named only where the DNA matches it firmly. Rows give clone size only sometimes, using once, few, many, or a class for an expanded clone.

>-|TRBJ2-1|TRBV4-1|TRBD2
CASSQDQGTSGTQGFF
TGCGCCAGCAGCCAAGATCAAGGGACTAGCGGGACCCAGGGGTTCTTC
>-|TRBJ2-5|TRBV19|TRBD1
CASSIVPSRQGRTQYF
TGTGCCAGTAGTATAGTCCCCTCGAGACAGGGACGGACCCAGTACTTC
>-|TRBJ2-5|TRBV7-2|-
CASSSSGGGETQYF
TGTGCCAGCAGCTCTTCGGGGGGCGGAGAGACCCAGTACTTC
>-|TRBJ2-5|TRBV11-3|-
CASSLGGVAEETQYF
TGTGCCAGCAGCTTAGGCGGGGTCGCAGAAGAGACCCAGTACTTC
>-|TRBJ2-1|TRBV5-5|-
CASSLGAPNEQFF
TGTGCCAGCAGCTTGGGCGCCCCTAATGAGCAGTTCTTC
>once|TRBJ2-7|TRBV9|TRBD2
CASSVGGTSGRALEQYF
TGTGCCAGCAGCGTAGGGGGTACTAGCGGGAGGGCCCTCGAGCAGTACTTC
>-|TRBJ2-1|TRBV25-1|TRBD2
CASSYPAGGDEQFF
TGTGCCAGCAGCTACCCGGCGGGAGGCGATGAGCAGTTCTTC
>-|TRBJ2-6|TRBV2|-
CAILLPRSGANVLTF
TGTGCCATCCTTCTCCCGAGATCTGGGGCCAACGTCCTGACTTTC
>-|TRBJ1-1|TRBV14|-
CASSRWRSNTEAFF
TGTGCCAGCAGCCGGTGGCGGTCGAACACTGAAGCTTTCTTT
>-|TRBJ2-7|TRBV18|-
CASSPRPDDYEQYF
TGTGCCAGCTCACCACGGCCTGATGACTACGAGCAGTACTTC
>-|TRBJ2-7|TRBV19|-
CAQPHRPSYEQYF
TGTGCCCAGCCTCACAGGCCGTCCTACGAGCAGTACTTC
>-|TRBJ2-7|TRBV7-2|TRBD2
CASKGGSYDEQYF
TGTGCCAGCAAGGGCGGGAGTTACGACGAGCAGTACTTC
>-|TRBJ2-3|TRBV7-2|TRBD2
CASSLLGRLAGGSRQYF
TGTGCCAGCAGCTTATTAGGCAGACTAGCGGGAGGGAGCAGACAGTATTTT
>-|TRBJ2-2|TRBV4-1|-
CATRPRDTGELFF
TGCGCTACGAGACCCCGGGATACCGGGGAGCTGTTTTTT
>-|TRBJ1-2|TRBV7-2|-
CASSFDSNYGYTF
TGTGCCAGCAGCTTTGACAGTAACTATGGCTACACCTTC
>few|TRBJ2-3|TRBV6-1|-
CASNEQGSDTQYF
TGTGCCAGCAATGAACAGGGCAGCGATACGCAGTATTTT
>-|TRBJ1-5|TRBV19|-
CASSIVGRGNQPQHF
TGTGCCAGTAGTATAGTGGGGCGCGGCAATCAGCCCCAGCATTTT
>-|TRBJ2-4|TRBV28|-
CASSLRQKAKNIQYF
TGTGCCAGCAGTTTGAGACAGAAAGCCAAAAACATTCAGTACTTC
>-|TRBJ1-1|TRBV11-2|-
CASSLAGEGEAFF
TGTGCCAGCAGCTTAGCAGGGGAGGGTGAAGCTTTCTTT
>few|TRBJ2-5|TRBV7-7|TRBD1
CASSLDRGETQYF
TGTGCCAGCAGCCTCGACAGGGGAGAGACCCAGTACTTC